Detailed here is one T cell receptor beta chain. What it binds is not known. FACS sorted CD4+ or CD8+ T cells into CD45RA+ naive and CD45RO+ memory. This specimen comes from a study of regulatory dendritic cells for organ transplantation. Findings and limits, study-wide: Considerable individual heterogeneity was seen in alloreactive memory CD8+ T cells. Memory T cells were less diverse than naive, with memory CD8+ most oligoclonal.

Sequenced by immunoSEQ multiplex PCR; TCRdb stores in-frame clones only, minus some. The data contain fewer than 50,000 clones, about 89% of them singletons. The CDR3 sequence is 15 residues long. CDR1 SGHNT and CDR2 YYREEE come from the germline V gene (reference sequence). The ends were cut back, 3 bases at V and 2 bases at J, with 15 bases in the middle. The rearrangement joins TRBV5-4 to TRBJ2-7; maybe TRBD1 (6 bases). The sample was naive CD8+ T cells from blood. Subset defined: CD45RA+ naive T cells. The receptor comes from a human donor in good health. The CDR3 loop is CASSSTGIGPYEQYF. CDR3 nucleotide sequence: TGTGCCAGCAGCTCAACAGGGATCGGTCCCTACGAGCAGTACTTC.